Given below is one TCR beta chain in context. Its antigen is as yet unknown. This sample was included in a study of T cell clones after liver transplantation. V was shortened by 1 base and J by 0 bases, with 13 bases between the two germline ends. Germline V gene data show CDR1 as SGHTA and CDR2 as FQGTGA. CDR3 length: 17 amino acids. Clones were sequenced by immunoSEQ multiplex PCR, and TCRdb holds only the in-frame ones, with some missing. The table shows roughly 97,000 clones, with 75% to 85% occurring only once. Points from the study as a whole: Rather than being deleted, graft donor-reactive T cells may have moved into the graft. Conclusions were preliminary, with small, heterogeneous patient groups.

The clonotype comes from a human donor who received a liver transplant. The specimen comprised CD4+ T cells from blood, sampled before liver transplant. This chain connects TRBV7-3 to TRBJ2-1; perhaps TRBD2 as D (5 bases). The CDR3 bases are TGTGCCAGCAGCTTAATCGAGGGTAGCAACTCCTACAATGAGCAGTTCTTC. Amino acid sequence: CASSLIEGSNSYNEQFF.